This entry is about one T cell receptor (beta chain). This entry comes from a study of blood T cell repertoires in COVID-19. Across the whole study: T cells, B-cell-depleted T cells, or PBMCs provided the cDNA or gDNA that served as material.

This CDR3 has 13 residues. V dropped 7 bases and J dropped 6 bases, with 19 bases sitting between them. Germline CDR1 and CDR2: GTSNPN and SVGIG (reference sequence). The authors' processing: Amplifying reference gene primers gave estimates of nucleated cell counts. Sequencing was performed with immunoSEQ multiplex PCR; in TCRdb, only in-frame clones are kept and a portion is missing. V and J calls and clone size are given by that table; D and trimming were obtained from the DNA. In the table there are tens of thousands of clones, about 85% of which are singletons. The receptor's source is a human donor in a cohort sampled during active COVID-19. The chain uses TRBV30 and TRBJ2-7, with D possibly matching TRBD1 (6 bases). Sample: peripheral blood. The DNA for the CDR3 is TGTGCCTCCCTCAGGGGCCGCCTAGGCGAGCAGTACTTC. Protein product: CASLRGRLGEQYF.